This T cell receptor beta chain was recorded in a study of OX40 agonist ivuxolimab in advanced cancers. For the study at large: Partial responses were observed in three patients, of whom one had hepatocellular carcinoma and two had cutaneous melanoma.

Per the germline V gene, CDR1 is SGHTA and CDR2 is FQGNSA. The V and J ends lost 4 bases and 6 bases, in that order; junction bases with no gene match: 4. This CDR3 is built from 14 residues. Sequenced by immunoSEQ multiplex PCR; TCRdb stores in-frame clones only, minus some. The repertoire holds roughly 70,000 clones, with around 89% as singletons. Autoimmune disease history or systemic immunosuppression was exclusionary. The input for sequencing was CD4+ or CD8+ T cells sorted from blood, taken in a trial of the OX40 agonist ivuxolimab. The sequence was collected from an adult with an advanced solid tumor such as melanoma, head and neck, liver or kidney cancer. The chain joins TRBV7-2 to TRBJ2-7; TRBD1 matches at 12 bases. The CDR3 here is CASSSGQGAVEQYF. The CDR3, as DNA: TGTGCCAGCAGCTCGGGACAGGGGGCGGTCGAGCAGTACTTC.